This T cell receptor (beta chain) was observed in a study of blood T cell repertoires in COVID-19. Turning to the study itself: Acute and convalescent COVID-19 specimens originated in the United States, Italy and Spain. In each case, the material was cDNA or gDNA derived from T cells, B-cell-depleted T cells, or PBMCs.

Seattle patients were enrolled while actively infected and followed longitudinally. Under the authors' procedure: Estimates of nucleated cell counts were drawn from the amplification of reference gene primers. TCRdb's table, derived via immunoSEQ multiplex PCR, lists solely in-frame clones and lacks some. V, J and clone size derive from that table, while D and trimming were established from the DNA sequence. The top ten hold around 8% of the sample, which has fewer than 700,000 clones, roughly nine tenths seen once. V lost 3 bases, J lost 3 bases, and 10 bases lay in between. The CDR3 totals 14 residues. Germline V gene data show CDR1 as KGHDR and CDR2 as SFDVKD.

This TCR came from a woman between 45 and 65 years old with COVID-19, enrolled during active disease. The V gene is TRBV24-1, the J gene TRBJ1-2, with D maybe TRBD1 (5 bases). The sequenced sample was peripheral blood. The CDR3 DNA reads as TGTGCCACCAGTGATGGATCAGGGTACTATGGCTACACCTTC. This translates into CATSDGSGYYGYTF.